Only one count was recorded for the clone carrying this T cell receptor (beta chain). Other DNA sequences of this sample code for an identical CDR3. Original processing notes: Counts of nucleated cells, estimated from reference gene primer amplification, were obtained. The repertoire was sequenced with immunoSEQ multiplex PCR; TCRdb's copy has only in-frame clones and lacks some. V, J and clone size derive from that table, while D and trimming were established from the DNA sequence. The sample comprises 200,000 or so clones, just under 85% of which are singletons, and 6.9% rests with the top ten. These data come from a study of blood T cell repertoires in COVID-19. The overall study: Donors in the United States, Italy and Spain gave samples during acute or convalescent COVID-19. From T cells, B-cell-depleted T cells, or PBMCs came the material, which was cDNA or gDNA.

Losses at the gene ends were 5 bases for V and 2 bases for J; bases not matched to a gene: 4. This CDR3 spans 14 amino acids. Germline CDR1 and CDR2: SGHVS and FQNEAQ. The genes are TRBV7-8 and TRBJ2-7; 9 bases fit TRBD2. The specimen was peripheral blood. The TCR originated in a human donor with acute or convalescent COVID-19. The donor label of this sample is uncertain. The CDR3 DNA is TGTGCCAGCAGCCTGCTAGCGGGACCCTACGAGCAGTACTTC. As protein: CASSLLAGPYEQYF. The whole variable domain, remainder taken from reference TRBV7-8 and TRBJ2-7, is GAGVSQSPRYKVAKRGQDVALRCDPISGHVSLFWYQQALGQGPEFLTYFQNEAQLDKSGLPSDRFFAERPEGSVSTLKIQRTQQEDSAVYLCASSLLAGPYEQYFGPGTRLTVT.